The clone carrying this TCR beta chain came up a few times. From germline, CDR1 is MGHRA and CDR2 YSYEKL. CDR3 size: 14 residues. With V trimmed by 5 bases and J by 4 bases, 5 bases remained unmatched. TCRdb fed the RT-PCR reads into MiXCR, producing one record per CDR3 protein. The sample consists of about 680,000 distinct CDR3 sequences, 14% of them appearing once. The sequence came from a female donor in good health, serving as a healthy control. The chain couples TRBV4-1 to TRBJ1-3; 7 nucleotides line up with TRBD1. The sequenced sample was memory CD4+ T cells from blood. DNA of the CDR3: TGCGCCAGCAGCGGACAGGTAGAAGGAAACACCATATATTTT. It codes for CASSGQVEGNTIYF.